Here is one T cell receptor beta chain with its context. Seattle patients were enrolled during active infection and followed longitudinally. The source of the sample is a study of blood T cell repertoires in COVID-19. Study summary: The samples span acute and convalescent COVID-19 from the United States, Italy and Spain. T cells, B-cell-depleted T cells, or PBMCs provided the cDNA or gDNA that served as material.

As originally analysed: Reference gene primer amplification yielded estimated nucleated cell counts. Repertoires were generated with immunoSEQ multiplex PCR, while TCRdb's copy carries only in-frame clones and drops some. V, J and clone size are those of that table, while D and trimming were read from the DNA. Of 250,000 to 300,000 clones detected, more than 75% appear once; the ten largest clones hold about 5.2%. V was clipped by 3 bases and J by 7 bases, with 12 bases between them. Germline V gene lookup returns CDR1 MDHEN and CDR2 SYDVKM. There are 14 residues in the CDR3. Input material: peripheral blood. This TCR was recovered from a woman aged 60-75 years with COVID-19, enrolled during active disease. This rearrangement joins TRBV28 to TRBJ1-4; D perhaps matches TRBD1 (6 bases). CDR3: CASSFQQGGEKLFF. CDR3 DNA sequence: TGTGCCAGCAGTTTCCAACAGGGCGGTGAAAAACTGTTTTTT.